This TCR beta chain derives from a study of radiation and T cells in renal cell carcinoma (dated by TCRdb to the early 2020s). In the study overall: Samples came from a clinical trial, in which primary renal cell carcinomas received 15 Gy stereotactic body radiation therapy followed by nephrectomy 4 weeks later. A total of around 50 samples underwent TCR beta sequencing, made up of approximately 26 tumors and roughly 27 peripheral blood samples. Across all 53 samples, 3,800,000 or so unique CDR3 nucleotide sequences encoding 2,658,974 unique CDR3 amino acid sequences were identified.

Comments on this clone: Its binding antigen is unknown. No base-level quality is on record; no much larger clone is a single base apart.

CDR1 LNHDA and CDR2 SQIVND were looked up in the germline V gene (reference sequence). The CDR3 covers 15 residues, taking in both the cysteine and the phenylalanine. Only the CDR3 DNA stays, 45 bases, in frame from base 1. Trimming takes 5 bases off V and 6 bases off J; junction bases not matched to a gene: 10. The sample's time point, from its label and the paper: blood 2 weeks post-SBRT. According to the study, the label for this sample's treatment or condition signals: 15 Gy SBRT to primary tumor, nephrectomy 4 weeks later. Serial peripheral blood from radiation-treated patients was sampled at baseline, 2 weeks and 4 weeks after SBRT to track tumor-enriched clonotypes. All patients had renal cell carcinoma with clear cell pathology. Genomic DNA for TCR sequencing was prepared using the QIAamp DNA Blood Mini Kit (Qiagen). Only samples passing all quality control checks were included in the analyses.

What the work shows at the level of the full study, not this receptor alone: Blood repertoire dynamics were not followed beyond 4 weeks after treatment. The single-armed trial design could not address effects of radiation dose or scheduling on the TCR repertoire. No pretreatment tumor biopsies were available, so the baseline intratumoral presence of clonotypes could not be determined. An increase in top tumor clonotypes in blood was observed from baseline to 2 weeks post-radiation, followed by contraction by 4 weeks, which was taken to suggest transient expansion of tumor-resident clones.

TCR beta libraries were generated from genomic DNA with the immunoSEQ kit, following the manufacturer's recommendations. To prepare libraries, a first multiplex PCR with proprietary primers was run, followed by a second PCR that added unique barcodes, and a bead cleanup was done after each round. A positive control reaction and a negative control reaction, both provided in the kit, were run with every batch of samples. The final libraries were assessed on an Agilent 4200 TapeStation D1000 ScreenTape, pooled by volume, and quantified by qPCR. Sequencing ran on an Illumina NextSeq500 with a MidOutput 150-cycle cartridge, using 156 Read1 and 15 Index1 cycles with kit custom primers. The pooled library was loaded at 0.9 to 1 pM, with a roughly 20% PhiX control spiked in. From the authors' description of their analysis: The vendor-processed data were analyzed in R, and a clonotype was defined as all T cells that share the same CDR3 nucleotide sequence. For clone abundance analyses, frequencies were normalized to the 10,000 most abundant clones per sample. Before analysis, public T cell clones were removed, and these numbered fewer than six per sample on average. A difference in abundance of at least 32-fold between compartments was used to define tumor-enriched and baseline blood-enriched clonotypes. A beta-binomial differential abundance model was used to identify clonotypes that were expanded or contracted between blood time points. Similarity between tumor and blood repertoires was quantified using the Baroni-Urbani and Buser coefficient, and groups were compared with two-tailed Wilcoxon tests in R. Here the immuneACCESS table is served through TCRdb, limited to in-frame sequences with V and J called. Missing clones are a known gap in these copies; in checked studies unresolved V genes cover under half, and the rest lacks a known reason. Clone size and the V and J calls come from that table; the DNA yielded D and trimming. The sample profile shows 65,000 to 80,000 clones; 65% to 90% of them were found once. Together, the top ten hold 20% to 25% of the sample.

The clonotype originates from a woman aged 45-65 years with renal cell carcinoma. The chain couples TRBV19 to TRBJ2-7, with 10 junctional bases fitting TRBD2. This specimen was blood, taken from a patient whose treatment included radiotherapy and nephrectomy. The nucleotide sequence reads as follows: TGTGCCAGTAGTGCCGCAGCGGGAGGGCCGATCGAGCAGTACTTC. Its translation reads: CASSAAAGGPIEQYF.